This TCR beta chain comes out of a study of CD8+ T cells in alopecia areata. Study-wide context: Twice daily, treated patients received 5 to 10 mg of oral tofacitinib.

Sequencing used cDNA as its template, made by extracting RNA and reverse transcribing it. TCRdb's copy holds only in-frame clones and misses some; the assay was immunoSEQ multiplex PCR. The table records 200,000 to 250,000 clones, 30% to 40% of them present only once. V was trimmed by 3 bases and J by 0 bases, leaving 8 bases between them. This CDR3 has 14 residues. Germline V gene sequence: CDR1 KGHSH, CDR2 LQKENI. Treatment meaning: oral pan-JAK inhibitor, 5-10 mg twice daily. This rearrangement joins TRBV18 to TRBJ1-1, with D uncertain. Sample: CD4+ T cells sorted from blood, taken between weeks 30 and 35, from a patient treated with tofacitinib. The TCR sequence derives from a human donor with alopecia areata. CDR3 sequence reads: CASSPQTVNTEAFF. Here the CDR3 DNA reads TGTGCCAGCTCACCGCAGACGGTGAACACTGAAGCTTTCTTT.